These T cell receptor beta chains were read from a single sample in a study of blood T cell repertoires in COVID-19. Data came from immunoSEQ multiplex PCR; TCRdb stores just in-frame clones and leaves some out. The sample includes around 98,000 clones, 70% to 85% seen only once; the top ten take about a tenth. The sequencing sample was made of peripheral blood. These receptors all come from a man between 70 and 80 years old with active or convalescent COVID-19. The CDR3 runs from the conserved cysteine through the conserved F or W. The D gene is left open where the match is weak.

>TRBV2|TRBJ2-7|NA
CASSYTPGREQYF
>TRBV5-1|TRBJ2-6|TRBD1
CASSLREQGVSGANVLTF
>TRBV18|TRBJ1-2|NA
CASSPPNRGLPQGYTF
>TRBV6-5|TRBJ2-7|TRBD2
CASWPGGLYEQYF
>TRBV15|TRBJ1-3|NA
CATSRVMRAGNTIYF
>TRBV27|TRBJ1-6|TRBD1
CASSLSTGLNSPLHF
>TRBV19|TRBJ2-1|NA
CASTSQNGAYNEQFF
>TRBV19|TRBJ2-7|TRBD2
CASRQIAGVSSYEQYF
>TRBV18|TRBJ1-1|NA
CASSPRELNTEAFF
>TRBV7-2|TRBJ2-2|NA
CASSSQGVANTGELFF
>TRBV7-8|TRBJ2-1|NA
CASSLRVQTYNEQFF
>TRBV21-1|TRBJ2-5|NA
CASRVLMVQGGETQYF
>TRBV7-8|TRBJ2-5|NA
CASSPRSSPRGETQYF
>TRBV18|TRBJ2-3|NA
CASSPPRTNTDTQYF
>TRBV27|TRBJ2-7|NA
CASSLGGSYEQYF
>TRBV7-9|TRBJ2-7|NA
CASTGGQYEQYF
>TRBV7-8|TRBJ2-1|NA
CASSAPGGNEQFF
>TRBV5-5|TRBJ1-3|TRBD1
CASSLGAGGSGNTIYF
>TRBV7-3|TRBJ2-5|NA
CASSSWGGRETQYF
>TRBV5-8|TRBJ1-6|NA
CASRSASLQGAGSPLHF
>TRBV11-3|TRBJ2-5|NA
CAIPTTQETQYF
>TRBV5-1|TRBJ1-5|NA
CASSLSTGGNQPQHF
>TRBV6-5|TRBJ2-4|TRBD1
CASSYSAGGAKNIQYF
>TRBV7-8|TRBJ1-4|NA
CASSLGAGERGKLFF
>TRBV18|TRBJ1-3|NA
CASSPATGNTIYF
>TRBV7-2|TRBJ1-2|NA
CASSLISPDYGYTF
>TRBV6-5|TRBJ1-2|TRBD1
CASSYHGQASNYGYTF
>TRBV6-6|TRBJ2-1|TRBD2
CASSPVSRLSGGAHEQFF
>TRBV29-1|TRBJ1-2|TRBD1
CSVTGTGGGGYGYTF
>TRBV25-1|TRBJ2-2|TRBD1
CASSLRTGNTGELFF
>TRBV7-2|TRBJ2-3|TRBD2
CASSSGLAGVLTDTQYF
>TRBV6-5|TRBJ2-1|TRBD1
CASRRDRYNEQFF
>TRBV30|TRBJ2-1|NA
CAWSVATVNEQFF
>TRBV5-1|TRBJ2-2|TRBD1
CASSPLTGWTGELFF
>TRBV5-1|TRBJ2-2|TRBD1
CASSLLTGGATGELFF
>TRBV27|TRBJ1-1|NA
CASSAGGVLMNTEAFF
>TRBV27|TRBJ2-5|NA
CASSFSGSARETQYF
>TRBV28|TRBJ1-5|NA
CASSTGHQPQHF
>TRBV3-1/TRBV3-2|TRBJ2-7|NA
CASSQGGLSSYEQYF
>TRBV20-1|TRBJ2-3|NA
CSASAVTGADTQYF
>TRBV10-2|TRBJ1-1|NA
CASSPWGTQNTEAFF